This T cell receptor beta chain was recovered during a study of long-term antiretroviral therapy in people with HIV. Every single participant having HIV got treatment inside the United States. The study, taken as a whole, reports: Transplant-donor-level diversity was not reached after ART, though diversity increased. Blood sampling spanned 2004 to 2017, possibly under older ART regimens.

As regards this clone: Its target is unknown.

Version v3.0 of the immunoSEQ assay ran at survey level. For each individual sample, sequencing targeted about 35,000-50,000 T-cell genomes. Clones were read by immunoSEQ multiplex PCR, and TCRdb kept only the in-frame ones, dropping some. The data contain roughly 39,000 clones, 80% to 90% of them singletons. Germline-derived CDR1 and CDR2 are PRHDT and FYEKMQ (reference sequence). The CDR3 is 14 residues long. V gave up 3 bases and J gave up 4 bases, with 10 bases separating them. The chain joins TRBV13 to TRBJ1-5, with D perhaps matching TRBD1 (5 bases). This receptor was taken from a woman between 18 and 29 years old with HIV. The sample here was unsorted PBMCs, taken just before starting antiretroviral therapy. The CDR3 nucleotides are TGTGCCAGCAGCTTTCGTGGGGGAAATCAGCCCCAGCATTTT. This codes for CASSFRGGNQPQHF.